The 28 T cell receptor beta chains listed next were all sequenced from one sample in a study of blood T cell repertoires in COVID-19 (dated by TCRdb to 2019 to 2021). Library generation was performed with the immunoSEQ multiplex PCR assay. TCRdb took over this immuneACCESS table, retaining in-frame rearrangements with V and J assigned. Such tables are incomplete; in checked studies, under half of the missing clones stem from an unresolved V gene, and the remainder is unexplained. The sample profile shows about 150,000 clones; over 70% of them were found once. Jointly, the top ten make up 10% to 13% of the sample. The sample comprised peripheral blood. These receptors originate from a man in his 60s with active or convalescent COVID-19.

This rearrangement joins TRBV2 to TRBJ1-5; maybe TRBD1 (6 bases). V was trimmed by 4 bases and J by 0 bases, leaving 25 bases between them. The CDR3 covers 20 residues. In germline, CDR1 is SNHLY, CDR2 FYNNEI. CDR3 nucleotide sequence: TGTGCCAGCAGTGCGTTCGCTGGAAACCCGGGGACACGTAGCAATCAGCCCCAGCATTTT. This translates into CASSAFAGNPGTRSNQPQHF.

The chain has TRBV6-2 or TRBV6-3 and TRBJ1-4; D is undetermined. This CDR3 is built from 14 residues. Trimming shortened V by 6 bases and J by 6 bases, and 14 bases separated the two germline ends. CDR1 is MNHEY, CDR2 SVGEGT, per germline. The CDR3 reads CASSRAGSDEKLFF. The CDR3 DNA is TGTGCCAGCAGCCGAGCAGGTTCGGATGAAAAACTGTTTTTT.

CDR3 in DNA: TGTGCCAGCAGCTTAGGGTACGGGAGGGCTGAACAGCCCCAGCATTTT. It translates to CASSLGYGRAEQPQHF. The chain links TRBV7-9 to TRBJ1-5; unclear D gene. CDR1 is SEHNR and CDR2 is FQNEAQ in the germline V gene (reference sequence). The CDR3 consists of 16 residues. V was clipped by 1 base and J by 7 bases, with 17 bases between them.

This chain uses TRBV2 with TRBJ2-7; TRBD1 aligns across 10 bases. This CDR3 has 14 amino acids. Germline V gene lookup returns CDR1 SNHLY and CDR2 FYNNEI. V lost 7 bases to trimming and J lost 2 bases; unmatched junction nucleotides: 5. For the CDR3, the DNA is TGTGCCAGCATCCGGGACAGGGGTACCTACGAGCAGTACTTC. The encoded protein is CASIRDRGTYEQYF.

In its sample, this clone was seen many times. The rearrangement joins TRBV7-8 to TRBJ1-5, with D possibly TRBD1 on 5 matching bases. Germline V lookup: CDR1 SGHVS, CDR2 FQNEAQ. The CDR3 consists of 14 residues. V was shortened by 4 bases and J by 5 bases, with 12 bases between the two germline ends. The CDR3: CASSSSDRDQPQHF. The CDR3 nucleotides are TGTGCCAGCAGCTCCTCCGACAGAGATCAGCCCCAGCATTTT.

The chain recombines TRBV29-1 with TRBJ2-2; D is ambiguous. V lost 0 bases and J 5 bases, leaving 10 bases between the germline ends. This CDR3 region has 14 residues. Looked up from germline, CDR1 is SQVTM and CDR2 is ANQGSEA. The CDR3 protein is CSVEDSSRTGELFF. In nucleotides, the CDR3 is TGCAGCGTTGAAGATTCTTCTCGGACCGGGGAGCTGTTTTTT.

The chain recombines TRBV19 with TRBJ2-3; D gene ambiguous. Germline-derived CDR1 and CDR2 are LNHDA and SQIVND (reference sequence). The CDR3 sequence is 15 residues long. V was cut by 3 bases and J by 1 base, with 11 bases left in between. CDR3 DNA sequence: TGTGCCAGTAGTATCCTTCCTCTTGGCACAGATACGCAGTATTTT. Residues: CASSILPLGTDTQYF.

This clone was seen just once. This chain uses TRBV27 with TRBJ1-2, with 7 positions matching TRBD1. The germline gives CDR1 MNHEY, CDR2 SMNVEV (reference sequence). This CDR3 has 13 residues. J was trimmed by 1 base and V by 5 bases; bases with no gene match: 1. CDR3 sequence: CASSRDSNYGYTF. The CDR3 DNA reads TGTGCCAGCAGTCGGGACAGTAACTATGGCTACACCTTC.

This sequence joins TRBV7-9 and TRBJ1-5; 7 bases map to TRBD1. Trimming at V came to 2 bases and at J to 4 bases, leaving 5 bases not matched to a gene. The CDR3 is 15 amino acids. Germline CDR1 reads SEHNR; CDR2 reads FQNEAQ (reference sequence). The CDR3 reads CASSLIGTENQPQHF. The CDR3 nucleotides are TGTGCCAGCAGCTTAATCGGGACAGAGAATCAGCCCCAGCATTTT.

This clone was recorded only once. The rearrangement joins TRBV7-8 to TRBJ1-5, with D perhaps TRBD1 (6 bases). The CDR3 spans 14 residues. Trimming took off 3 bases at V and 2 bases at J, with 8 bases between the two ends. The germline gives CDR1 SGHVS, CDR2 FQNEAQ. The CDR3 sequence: CASSLDRRNQPQHF. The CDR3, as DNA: TGTGCCAGCAGCTTGGACAGACGCAATCAGCCCCAGCATTTT.

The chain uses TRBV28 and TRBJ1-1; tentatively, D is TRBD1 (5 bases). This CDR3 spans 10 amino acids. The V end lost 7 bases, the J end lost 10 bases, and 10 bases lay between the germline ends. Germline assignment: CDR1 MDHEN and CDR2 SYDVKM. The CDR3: CASMEGRAFF. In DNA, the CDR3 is TGTGCCAGCATGGAGGGGAGAGCTTTCTTT. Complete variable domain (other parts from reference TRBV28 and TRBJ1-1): DVKVTQSSRYLVKRTGEKVFLECVQDMDHENMFWYRQDPGLGLRLIYFSYDVKMKEKGDIPEGYSVSREKKERFSLILESASTNQTSMYLCASMEGRAFFGQGTRLTVV.

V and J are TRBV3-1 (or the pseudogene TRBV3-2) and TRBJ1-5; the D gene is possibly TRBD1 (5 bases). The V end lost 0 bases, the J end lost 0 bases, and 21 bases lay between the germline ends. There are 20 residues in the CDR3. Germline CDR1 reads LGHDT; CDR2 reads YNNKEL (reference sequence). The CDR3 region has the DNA TGTGCCAGCAGCCAAGACCCTAGAAGGGGACTGATATATAGCAATCAGCCCCAGCATTTT. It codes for CASSQDPRRGLIYSNQPQHF.

CDR3 DNA sequence: TGCGCCAGCAGCTCCAGGGGAATCGGCACAGATACGCAGTATTTT. Translating gives CASSSRGIGTDTQYF. This chain connects TRBV5-1 to TRBJ2-3; tentative D call: TRBD1 (6 bases). Germline CDR1 reads SGHRS; CDR2 reads YFSETQ. This CDR3 contains 15 residues. V was clipped by 3 bases and J by 1 base, with 12 bases between them.

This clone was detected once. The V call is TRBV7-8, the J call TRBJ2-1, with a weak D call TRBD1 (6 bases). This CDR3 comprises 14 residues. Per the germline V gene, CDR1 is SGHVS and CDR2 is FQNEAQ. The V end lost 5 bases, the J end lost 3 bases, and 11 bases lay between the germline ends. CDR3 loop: CASSRQENYNEQFF. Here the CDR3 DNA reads TGTGCCAGCAGCAGACAGGAGAACTACAATGAGCAGTTCTTC.

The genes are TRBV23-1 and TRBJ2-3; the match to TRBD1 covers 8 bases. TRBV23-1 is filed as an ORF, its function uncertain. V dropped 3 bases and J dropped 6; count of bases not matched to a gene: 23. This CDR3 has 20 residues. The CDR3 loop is CASSQPESYSRDRPSDTQYF. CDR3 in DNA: TGCGCCAGCAGTCAGCCGGAATCATATAGTAGGGACAGGCCTTCCGATACGCAGTATTTT.

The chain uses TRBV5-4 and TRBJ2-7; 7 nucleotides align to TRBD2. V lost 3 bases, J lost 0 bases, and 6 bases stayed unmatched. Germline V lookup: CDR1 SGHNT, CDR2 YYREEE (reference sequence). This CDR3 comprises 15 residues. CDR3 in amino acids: CASSSLAAGSYEQYF. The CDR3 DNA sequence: TGTGCCAGCAGCTCCCTAGCGGCGGGCTCCTACGAGCAGTACTTC. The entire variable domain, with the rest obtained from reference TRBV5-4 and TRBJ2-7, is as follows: ETGVTQSPTHLIKTRGQQVTLRCSSQSGHNTVSWYQQALGQGPQFIFQYYREEENGRGNFPPRFSGLQFPNYSSELNVNALELDDSALYLCASSSLAAGSYEQYFGPGTRLTVT.

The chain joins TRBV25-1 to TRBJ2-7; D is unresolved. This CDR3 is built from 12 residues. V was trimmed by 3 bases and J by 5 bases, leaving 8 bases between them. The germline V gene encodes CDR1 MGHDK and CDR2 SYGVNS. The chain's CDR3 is CASSEVADEQYF. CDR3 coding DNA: TGTGCCAGCAGTGAGGTGGCAGACGAGCAGTACTTC.

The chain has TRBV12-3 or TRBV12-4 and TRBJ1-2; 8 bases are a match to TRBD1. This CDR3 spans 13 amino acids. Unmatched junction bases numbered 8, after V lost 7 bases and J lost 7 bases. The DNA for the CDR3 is TGTGCCAGCATCCCGCAGGGGGCTGGTGGCTACACCTTC. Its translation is CASIPQGAGGYTF.

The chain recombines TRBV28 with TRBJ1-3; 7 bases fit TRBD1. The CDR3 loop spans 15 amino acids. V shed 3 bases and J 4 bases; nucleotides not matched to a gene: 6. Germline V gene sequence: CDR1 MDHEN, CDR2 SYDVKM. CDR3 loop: CASSLSQGQGNTIYF. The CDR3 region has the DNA TGTGCCAGCAGTTTGTCACAGGGGCAAGGAAACACCATATATTTT.

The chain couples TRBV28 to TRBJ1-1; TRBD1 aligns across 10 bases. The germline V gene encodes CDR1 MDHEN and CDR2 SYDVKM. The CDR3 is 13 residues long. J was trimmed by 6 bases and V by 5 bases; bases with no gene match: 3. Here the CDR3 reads CASSRDRGAEAFF. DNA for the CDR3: TGTGCCAGCAGTCGGGACAGGGGTGCTGAAGCTTTCTTT.

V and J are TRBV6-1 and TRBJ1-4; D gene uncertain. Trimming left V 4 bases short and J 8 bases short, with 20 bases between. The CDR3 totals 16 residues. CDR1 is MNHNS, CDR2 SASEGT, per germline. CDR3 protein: CASSAGINLRGEKLFF. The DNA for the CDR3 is TGTGCCAGCAGTGCTGGGATAAACCTCCGGGGAGAAAAACTGTTTTTT.

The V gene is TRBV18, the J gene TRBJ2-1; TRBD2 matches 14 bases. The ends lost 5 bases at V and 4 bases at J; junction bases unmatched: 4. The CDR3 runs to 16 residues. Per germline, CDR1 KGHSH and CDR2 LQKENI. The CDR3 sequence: CASSLGLAGDYNEQFF. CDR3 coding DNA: TGTGCCAGCTCATTGGGACTAGCGGGAGATTACAATGAGCAGTTCTTC.

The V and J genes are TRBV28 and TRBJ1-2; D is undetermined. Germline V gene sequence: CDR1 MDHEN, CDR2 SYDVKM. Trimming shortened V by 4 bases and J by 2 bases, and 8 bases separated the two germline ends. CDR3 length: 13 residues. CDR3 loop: CASSSGVNYGYTF. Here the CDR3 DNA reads TGTGCCAGCAGTTCCGGGGTCAACTATGGCTACACCTTC.

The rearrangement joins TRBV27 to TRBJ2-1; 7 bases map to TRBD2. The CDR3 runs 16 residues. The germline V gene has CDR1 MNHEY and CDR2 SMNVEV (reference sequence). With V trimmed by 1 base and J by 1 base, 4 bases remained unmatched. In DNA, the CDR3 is TGTGCCAGCAGTTTATTTCCTAGCGGATCCTACAATGAGCAGTTCTTC. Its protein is CASSLFPSGSYNEQFF.

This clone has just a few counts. DNA for the CDR3: TGTGCCTGGAGGGGAATGGCGGGACTGGGCAATGAGCAGTTCTTC. The encoded protein is CAWRGMAGLGNEQFF. The chain is built from TRBV30 and TRBJ2-1; TRBD2 is a possible D gene (6 bases). Germline V gene lookup returns CDR1 GTSNPN and CDR2 SVGIG (reference sequence). V lost 3 bases and J lost 6, with 18 bases in between. The CDR3 runs to 15 residues.

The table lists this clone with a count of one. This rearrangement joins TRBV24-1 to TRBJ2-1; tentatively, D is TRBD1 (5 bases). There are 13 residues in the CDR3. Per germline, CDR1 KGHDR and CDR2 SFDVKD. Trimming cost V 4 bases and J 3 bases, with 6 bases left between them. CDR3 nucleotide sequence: TGTGCCACCAGTGACAGGGACTACAATGAGCAGTTCTTC. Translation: CATSDRDYNEQFF.

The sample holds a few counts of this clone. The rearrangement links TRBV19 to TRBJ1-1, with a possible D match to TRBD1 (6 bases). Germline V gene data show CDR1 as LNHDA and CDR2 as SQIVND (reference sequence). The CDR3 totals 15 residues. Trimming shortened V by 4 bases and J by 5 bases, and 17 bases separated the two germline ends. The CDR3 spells CASSRRGQGVTEAFF. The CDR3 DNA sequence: TGTGCCAGTAGTAGGCGGGGGCAGGGAGTTACTGAAGCTTTCTTT.

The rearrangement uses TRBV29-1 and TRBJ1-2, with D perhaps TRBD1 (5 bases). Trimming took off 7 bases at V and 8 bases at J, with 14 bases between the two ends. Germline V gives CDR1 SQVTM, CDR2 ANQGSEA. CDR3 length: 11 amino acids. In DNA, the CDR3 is TGCAGCGCCGGGACTCAAGGGGGCTACACCTTC. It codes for CSAGTQGGYTF.